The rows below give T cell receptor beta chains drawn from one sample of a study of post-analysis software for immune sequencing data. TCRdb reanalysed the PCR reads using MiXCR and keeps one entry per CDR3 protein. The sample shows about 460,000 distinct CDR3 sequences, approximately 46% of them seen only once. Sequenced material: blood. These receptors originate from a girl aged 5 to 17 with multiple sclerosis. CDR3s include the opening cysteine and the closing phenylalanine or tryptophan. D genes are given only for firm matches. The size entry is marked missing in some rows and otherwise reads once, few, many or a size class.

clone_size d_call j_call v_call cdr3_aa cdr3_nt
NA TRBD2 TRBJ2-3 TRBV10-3 CAISERGLAGDTQYF TGTGCCATCAGTGAGAGGGGACTAGCGGGAGATACGCAGTATTTT
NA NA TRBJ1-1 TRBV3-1 CASSRFGGTTEAFF TGTGCCAGCAGCCGTTTTGGGGGCACCACTGAAGCTTTCTTT
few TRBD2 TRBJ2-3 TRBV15 CATSARAPGLAGMEDTQYF TGTGCCACCAGCGCCCGGGCCCCGGGACTAGCGGGGATGGAGGATACGCAGTATTTT
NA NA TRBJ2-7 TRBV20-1 CSAPYADLSTNGQYF TGCAGTGCTCCGTACGCCGATTTATCTACCAACGGGCAGTACTTC
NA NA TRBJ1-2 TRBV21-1 CASSKAGGRGYTF TGTGCCAGCAGCAAAGCGGGAGGGAGGGGCTACACCTTC
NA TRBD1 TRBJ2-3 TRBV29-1 CSVTGDRADTQYF TGCAGCGTGACAGGGGACCGCGCAGATACGCAGTATTTT
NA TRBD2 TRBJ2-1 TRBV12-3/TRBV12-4 CASSGLVSGEQFF TGTGCCAGCAGTGGACTAGTCTCGGGTGAGCAGTTCTTC
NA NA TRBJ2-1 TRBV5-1 CARRRRLEDEQFF TGCGCCAGGAGGCGACGACTTGAGGATGAGCAGTTCTTC
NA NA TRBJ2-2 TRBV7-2 CASSFVRVSGELFF TGTGCCAGCAGCTTCGTCCGGGTTTCCGGGGAGCTGTTTTTT
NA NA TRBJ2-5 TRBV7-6 CASSFGTDEADERYF TGTGCCAGCAGCTTTGGGACGGACGAGGCAGACGAGCGGTACTTC
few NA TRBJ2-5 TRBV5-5 CASSPEGGWGRETQYF TGTGCCAGCAGCCCGGAGGGGGGTTGGGGGCGAGAGACCCAGTACTTC
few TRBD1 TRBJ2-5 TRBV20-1 CSARDRTGGQETQYF TGCAGTGCTAGAGATCGGACAGGGGGGCAAGAGACCCAGTACTTC
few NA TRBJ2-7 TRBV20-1 CSASYGTANYEQYF TGCAGTGCTTCATACGGGACGGCTAACTACGAGCAGTACTTC
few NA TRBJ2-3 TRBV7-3 CASSPNIGPPSTDTQYF TGTGCCAGCAGCCCCAACATTGGCCCCCCTAGCACAGATACGCAGTATTTT
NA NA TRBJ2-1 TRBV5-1 CASSLDRSNEQFF TGCGCCAGCAGCTTGGACAGGAGCAATGAGCAGTTCTTC
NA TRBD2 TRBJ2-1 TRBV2 CASSVDLAGRNEQFF TGTGCCAGCAGTGTAGACCTAGCGGGTCGAAATGAGCAGTTCTTC
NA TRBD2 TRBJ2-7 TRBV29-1 CSARSSGTFYEQYF TGCAGCGCACGCTCTAGCGGGACTTTCTACGAGCAGTACTTC
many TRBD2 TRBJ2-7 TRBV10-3 CAITSGRADEQYF TGTGCCATCACCAGCGGGAGGGCCGACGAGCAGTACTTC
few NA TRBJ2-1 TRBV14 CASSLLPNYNEQFF TGTGCCAGCAGCCTCCTCCCAAATTACAATGAGCAGTTCTTC
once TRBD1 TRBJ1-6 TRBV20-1 CSARRDRMGQHSPLHF TGCAGTGCTAGACGGGACAGGATGGGCCAACATTCACCCCTCCACTTT
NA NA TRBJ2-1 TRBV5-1 CASSFPDRGNEQFF TGCGCCAGCAGCTTCCCGGATCGGGGGAATGAGCAGTTCTTC
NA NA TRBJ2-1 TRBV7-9 CASSLAGYEQFF TGTGCCAGCAGCTTAGCAGGGTATGAGCAGTTCTTC
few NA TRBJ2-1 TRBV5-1 CASSAGSGYNEQFF TGCGCCAGCAGCGCGGGCTCTGGTTACAATGAGCAGTTCTTC
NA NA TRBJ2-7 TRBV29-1 CGVRVSYEQYF TGCGGCGTTCGGGTTTCATACGAGCAGTACTTC
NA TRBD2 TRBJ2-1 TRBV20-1 CSARDLGGRRDEQFF TGCAGTGCTAGAGATTTGGGAGGGAGGAGGGATGAGCAGTTCTTC
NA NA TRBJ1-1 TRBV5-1 CASSVDSMNTEAFF TGCGCCAGCAGCGTGGACAGCATGAACACTGAAGCTTTCTTT
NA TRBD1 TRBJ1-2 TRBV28 CASSFVGTGVYYGYTF TGTGCCAGCAGTTTTGTAGGGACAGGGGTCTACTATGGCTACACCTTC
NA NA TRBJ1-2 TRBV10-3 CAISVGGVSHGYTF TGTGCCATCAGTGTTGGGGGGGTCTCGCATGGCTACACCTTC
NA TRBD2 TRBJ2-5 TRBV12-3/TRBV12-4 CASRSRGARETQYF TGTGCCAGCAGGTCGCGGGGGGCGCGTGAGACCCAGTACTTC
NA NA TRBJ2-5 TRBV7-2 CASSLAHETQYF TGTGCCAGCAGCTTAGCGCACGAGACCCAGTACTTC
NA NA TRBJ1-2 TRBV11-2 CASSSDASNGYTF TGTGCCAGCAGCTCGGACGCCTCTAACGGCTACACCTTC
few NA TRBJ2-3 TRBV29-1 CSVEEARPLADTQYF TGCAGCGTTGAAGAAGCCCGCCCCTTGGCAGATACGCAGTATTTT
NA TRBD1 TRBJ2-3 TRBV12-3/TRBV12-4 CASSRTGFTDTQYF TGTGCCAGCAGCCGGACAGGGTTCACAGATACGCAGTATTTT
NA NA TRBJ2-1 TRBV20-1 CSARIRTSFDEQFF TGCAGTGCTAGGATAAGGACCAGCTTCGATGAGCAGTTCTTC
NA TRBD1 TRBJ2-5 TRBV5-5 CASRDRALQETQYF TGTGCCAGCAGGGACAGGGCGCTCCAAGAGACCCAGTACTTC
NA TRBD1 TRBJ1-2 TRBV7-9 CAGDRGRSYTF TGTGCCGGCGACAGGGGAAGGAGCTACACCTTC
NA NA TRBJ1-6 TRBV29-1 CSVRSTDNSPLHF TGCAGCGTTCGATCGACAGATAATTCACCCCTCCACTTT
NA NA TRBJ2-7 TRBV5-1 CASCRDDSYEQYF TGCGCCAGCTGCCGGGACGATTCCTACGAGCAGTACTTC
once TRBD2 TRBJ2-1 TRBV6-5 CASSYSGLAGGYNEQFF TGTGCCAGCAGTTACTCGGGGCTAGCGGGAGGTTACAATGAGCAGTTCTTC
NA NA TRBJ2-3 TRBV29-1 CSVDRDTTDTQYF TGCAGCGTGGATAGGGACACCACAGATACGCAGTATTTT
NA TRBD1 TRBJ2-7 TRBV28 CASSSPGQGYNEQYF TGTGCCAGCAGTTCCCCCGGACAGGGCTACAATGAGCAGTACTTC
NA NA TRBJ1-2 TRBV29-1 CSAPPEKLTNYGYTF TGCAGCGCTCCTCCTGAGAAACTTACTAACTATGGCTACACCTTC
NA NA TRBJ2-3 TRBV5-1 CASSLALDSTDTQYF TGCGCCAGCAGCTTGGCGCTAGATAGCACAGATACGCAGTATTTT
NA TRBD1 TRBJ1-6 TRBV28 CASSSVQGEFYNSPLHF TGTGCCAGCAGTTCGGTACAGGGGGAATTCTATAATTCACCCCTCCACTTT
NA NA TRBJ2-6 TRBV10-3 CAIRQVGANVLTF TGTGCCATAAGACAGGTTGGGGCCAACGTCCTGACTTTC
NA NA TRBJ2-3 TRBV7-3 CASSLKGQTTDTQYF TGTGCCAGCAGCTTAAAGGGGCAGACCACAGATACGCAGTATTTT
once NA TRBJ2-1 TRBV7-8 CASSLIGKQDNEQFF TGTGCCAGCAGCTTAATTGGGAAACAAGACAATGAGCAGTTCTTC
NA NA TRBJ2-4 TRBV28 CASSLLSENIQDF TGTGCCAGCAGTTTATTGAGCGAAAACATTCAGGACTTC
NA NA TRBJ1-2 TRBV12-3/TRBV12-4 CASGFRGTVSVYGYTF TGTGCCAGCGGATTCAGGGGAACGGTCTCGGTCTATGGCTACACCTTC
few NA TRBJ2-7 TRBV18 CASPPGMEYTYEQYF TGTGCCAGCCCCCCGGGGATGGAATACACCTACGAGCAGTACTTC
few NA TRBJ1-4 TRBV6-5 CASSRANEKLFF TGTGCCAGCAGCCGCGCTAATGAAAAACTGTTTTTT
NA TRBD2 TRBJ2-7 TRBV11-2 CASSPHGLASYEQYF TGTGCCAGCAGCCCGCACGGACTAGCTTCCTACGAGCAGTACTTC
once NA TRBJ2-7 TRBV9 CASSAGRHQTYGQYF TGTGCCAGCAGCGCCGGGAGACACCAAACGTACGGGCAGTACTTC